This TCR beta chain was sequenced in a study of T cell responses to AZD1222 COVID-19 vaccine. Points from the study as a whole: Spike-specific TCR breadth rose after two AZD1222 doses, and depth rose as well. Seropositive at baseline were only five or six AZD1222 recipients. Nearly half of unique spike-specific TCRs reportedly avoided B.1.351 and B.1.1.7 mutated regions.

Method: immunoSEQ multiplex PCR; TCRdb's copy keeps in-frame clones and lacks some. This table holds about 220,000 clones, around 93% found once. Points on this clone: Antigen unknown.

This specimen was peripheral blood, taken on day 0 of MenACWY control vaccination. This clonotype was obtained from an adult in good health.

CDR3 DNA sequence: TGTGCCAGCAGCTTAGAAGGGGTTGGAGGCTACACCTTC. Residues: CASSLEGVGGYTF. This chain joins TRBV11-1 and TRBJ1-2; D is perhaps TRBD1 (5 bases). Trimming left V 1 base short and J 8 bases short, with 11 bases between. Germline CDR1 is SGHAT and CDR2 is FQDESV (reference sequence). The CDR3 extends over 13 amino acids.